This T cell receptor beta chain was observed in a study of Graves' ophthalmopathy and Graves' hyperthyroidism (dated by TCRdb to 2017 to 2018). About the study as a whole: Peripheral blood was collected at initial diagnosis, before any treatment. To tell Graves' ophthalmopathy apart from Graves' hyperthyroidism, and to predict which patients would progress to ophthalmopathy, the study relied on TCR beta repertoire signatures. In total, approximately 130 blood samples were TCR-sequenced: 43 ophthalmopathy, 80 or so hyperthyroidism and approximately 17 hyperthyroidism-to-ophthalmopathy patients. A discovery set of 95 to 100 patients (under 45 ophthalmopathy, some 58 stable hyperthyroidism) was enrolled to explore V-J signatures distinguishing ophthalmopathy from hyperthyroidism. For independent validation, a separate cohort was made up of about 18 hyperthyroidism patients plus 17 patients who later progressed from hyperthyroidism to ophthalmopathy. In over five hyperthyroidism patients, T-cell repertoires of thyroid tissue and blood were compared. After sampling, hyperthyroidism patients received methimazole starting at 30 mg daily, and ophthalmopathy patients received high-dose intravenous methylprednisolone. Summary of the overall study and its limitations: Ophthalmopathy was separated from stable hyperthyroidism by the 13-signature model with roughly 87% sensitivity and less than 82% specificity in cross-validation and with 80%/75% in the test set. In validation, the model predicted ophthalmopathy progression with about 71% sensitivity and roughly 78% specificity; 12 predicted patients were CT-confirmed with GO in a median of about 6.1 months. Sample size was not statistically predetermined, and group allocation was not concealed from the investigators. Most expanded thyroid clonotypes with a frequency above 0.001 also appeared in blood, which suggests that blood repertoires may reflect the immune response in the thyroid.

For CDR1 and CDR2, the germline V gene lists MGHDK and SYGVNS. Reading from cysteine to phenylalanine, the CDR3 counts 12 amino acids. Here the CDR3 DNA is all that survives: 36 bases in frame from base 1. Patients with ophthalmopathy had moderately to severely active disease, with a Clinical Activity Score of 3 or more, a NOSPECS grade of 4 or more, and a disease duration of less than 3 months. Patients were excluded if they had other autoimmune diseases, uncontrolled infections, pregnancy or lactation. Diagnosis was based on clinical symptoms, serum thyroxine, TRAb, thyroid ultrasound and orbital computed tomography. Ficoll-Paque density gradient centrifugation was used to isolate PBMCs from around 10 ml of fresh peripheral blood. Total RNA was extracted with Trizol reagent and quality-checked on an Agilent 2100 Bioanalyzer. For repertoire sequencing, the TCR beta CDR3 regions were amplified from RNA transcripts. The first round was an RT-PCR using HTBI primers with the Qiagen OneStep RT-PCR kit, and this first round was followed by a second-round multiplex PCR, then size selection and purification. The libraries underwent paired-end sequencing with 100 bp reads on an Illumina HiSeq2000. The paper's processing steps were these. SOAPnuke was used to process the reads, throwing out any read that had adapters, had uncalled bases, had a mean Phred below 15, or lacked an exact constant-primer or identifier match. COPE v1.2.5 was used to merge the high-quality paired reads. Unique nucleotide sequences were defined as clonotypes and aligned to IMGT TRB V, D and J references using MiTCR v1.1. The analysis was limited to V-J combinations with a frequency above 0.0001, which together covered 99.2% of the repertoires. For each V-J combination, a TCR clonal expansion and chaos score was defined as the ratio of F50 clonal expansion to chaos observed in the TCRdist matrix. Welch's t-statistics and random forest were used to reduce the features to 10 to 15 V-J combinations, which were then used as input to a naive Bayes classifier. The Morisita-Horn index was used to measure how similar the thyroid and blood repertoires were. TCRdb reprocessing: public reads trimmed at Q25 with fastp, clones called with MiXCR, in-frame beta chains kept. CDR3 protein duplicates are merged, each entry listing the most common genes and DNA. These V and J calls are TCRdb output, not the study's own analysis. This sample has approximately 640,000 distinct CDR3 sequences in its table, and about two fifths of those were observed once. The ten largest clones add up to roughly 3.5% of the sample.

For this clonotype: It lacks a known antigen. Base-call qualities are not available, and no considerably larger clone is one nucleotide away.

The TCR comes from an adult man with Graves' ophthalmopathy. Sequenced sample: peripheral blood. The chain is made from TRBV25-1 and TRBJ2-7; the D segment could be TRBD1, given 6 matching bases. This receptor has the CDR3 CASRDTVYEQYF. The base sequence is TGTGCTAGCCGGGACACTGTCTACGAGCAGTACTTC.